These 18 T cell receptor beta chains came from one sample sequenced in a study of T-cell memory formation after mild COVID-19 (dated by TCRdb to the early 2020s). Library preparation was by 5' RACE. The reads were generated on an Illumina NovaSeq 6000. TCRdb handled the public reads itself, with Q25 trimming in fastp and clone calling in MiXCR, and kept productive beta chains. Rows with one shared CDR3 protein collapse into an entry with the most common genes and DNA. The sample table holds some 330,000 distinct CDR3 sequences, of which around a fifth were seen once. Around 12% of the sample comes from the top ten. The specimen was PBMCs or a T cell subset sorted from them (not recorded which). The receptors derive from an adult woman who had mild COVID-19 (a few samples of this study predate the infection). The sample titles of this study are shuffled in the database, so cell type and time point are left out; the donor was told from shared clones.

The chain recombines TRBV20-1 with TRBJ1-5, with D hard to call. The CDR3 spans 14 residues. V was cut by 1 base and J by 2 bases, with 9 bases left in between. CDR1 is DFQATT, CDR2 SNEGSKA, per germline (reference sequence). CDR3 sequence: CSARGTLGNQPQHF. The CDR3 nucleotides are TGCAGTGCTAGAGGGACGCTGGGCAATCAGCCCCAGCATTTT.

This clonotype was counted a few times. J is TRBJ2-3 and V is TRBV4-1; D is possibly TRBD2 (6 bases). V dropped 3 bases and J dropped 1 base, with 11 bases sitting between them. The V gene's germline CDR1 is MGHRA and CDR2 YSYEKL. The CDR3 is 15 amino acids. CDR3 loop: CASSQGPGGTDTQYF. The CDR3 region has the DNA TGCGCCAGCAGCCAGGGCCCGGGAGGCACAGATACGCAGTATTTT.

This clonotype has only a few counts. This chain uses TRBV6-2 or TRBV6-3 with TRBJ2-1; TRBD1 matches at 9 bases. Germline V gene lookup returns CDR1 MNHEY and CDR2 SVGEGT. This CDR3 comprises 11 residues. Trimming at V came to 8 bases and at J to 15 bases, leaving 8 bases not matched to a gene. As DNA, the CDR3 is TGTGCCAGCTACCGGGGACAGGGTTGGTTCTTC. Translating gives CASYRGQGWFF.

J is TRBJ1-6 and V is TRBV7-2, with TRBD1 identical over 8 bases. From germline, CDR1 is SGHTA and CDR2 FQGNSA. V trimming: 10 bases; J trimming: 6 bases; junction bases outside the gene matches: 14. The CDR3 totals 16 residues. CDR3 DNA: TGTGCCACCGTCATTGGACAGGGCCGTGGTAATTCACCCCTCCACTTT. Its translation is CATVIGQGRGNSPLHF.

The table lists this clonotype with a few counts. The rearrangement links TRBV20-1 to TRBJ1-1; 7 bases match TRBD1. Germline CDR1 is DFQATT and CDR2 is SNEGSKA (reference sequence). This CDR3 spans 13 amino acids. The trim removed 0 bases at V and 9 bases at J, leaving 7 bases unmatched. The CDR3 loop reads CSARDLSGGKAFF. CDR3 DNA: TGCAGTGCTAGAGATCTTTCAGGGGGAAAAGCTTTCTTT.

The CDR3 is CAWIRGIGNEQFF. The CDR3 coding sequence is TGTGCCTGGATCCGGGGGATCGGGAATGAGCAGTTCTTC. The chain is built from TRBV30 and TRBJ2-1; TRBD2 might be the D (6 bases). Germline assignment: CDR1 GTSNPN and CDR2 SVGIG (reference sequence). This CDR3 comprises 13 residues. Trimming stripped 4 bases from V and 7 bases from J, with 14 bases between.

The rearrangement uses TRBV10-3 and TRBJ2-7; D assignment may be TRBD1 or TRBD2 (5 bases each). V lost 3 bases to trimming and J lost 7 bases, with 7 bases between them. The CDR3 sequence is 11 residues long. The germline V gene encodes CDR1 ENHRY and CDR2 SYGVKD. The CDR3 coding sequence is TGTGCCATCAGTGAAGAGGGGGAGCAGTACTTC. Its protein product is CAISEEGEQYF.

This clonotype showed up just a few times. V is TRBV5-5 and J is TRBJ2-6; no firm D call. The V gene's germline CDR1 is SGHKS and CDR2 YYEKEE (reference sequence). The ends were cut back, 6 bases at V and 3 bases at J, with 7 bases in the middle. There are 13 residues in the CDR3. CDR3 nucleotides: TGTGCCAGCATGACGGTTGGGGCCAACGTCCTGACTTTC. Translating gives CASMTVGANVLTF.

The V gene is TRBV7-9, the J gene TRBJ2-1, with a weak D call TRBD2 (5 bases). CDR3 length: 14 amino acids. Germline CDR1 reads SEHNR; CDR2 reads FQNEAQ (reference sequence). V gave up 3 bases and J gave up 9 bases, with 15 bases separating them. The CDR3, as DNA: TGTGCCAGCAGCTTTCGTTCTAGCAGCAGTGAGCAGTTCTTC. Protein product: CASSFRSSSSEQFF.

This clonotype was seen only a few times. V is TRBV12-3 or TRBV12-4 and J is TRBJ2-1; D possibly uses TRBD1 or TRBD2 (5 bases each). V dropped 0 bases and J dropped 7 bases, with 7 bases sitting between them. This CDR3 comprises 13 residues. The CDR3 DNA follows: TGTGCCAGCAGTTTAGCGTGGGGGAATGAGCAGTTCTTC. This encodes CASSLAWGNEQFF.

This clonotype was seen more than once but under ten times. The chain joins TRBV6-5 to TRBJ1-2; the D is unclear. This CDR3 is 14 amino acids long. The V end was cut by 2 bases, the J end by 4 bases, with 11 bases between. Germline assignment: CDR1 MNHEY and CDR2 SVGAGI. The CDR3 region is CASSYGQAGYGYTF. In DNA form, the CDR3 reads TGTGCCAGCAGTTACGGGCAGGCGGGCTATGGCTACACCTTC.

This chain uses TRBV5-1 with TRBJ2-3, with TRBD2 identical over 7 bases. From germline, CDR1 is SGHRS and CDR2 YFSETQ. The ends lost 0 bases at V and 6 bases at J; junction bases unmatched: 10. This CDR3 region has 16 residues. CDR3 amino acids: CASSLVYAGAADTQYF. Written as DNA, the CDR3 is TGCGCCAGCAGCTTGGTTTACGCGGGAGCAGCGGATACGCAGTATTTT.

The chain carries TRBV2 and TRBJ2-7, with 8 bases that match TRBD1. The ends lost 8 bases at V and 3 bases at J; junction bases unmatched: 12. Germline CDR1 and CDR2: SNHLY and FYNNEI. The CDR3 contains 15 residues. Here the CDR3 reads CASGDATGDNYEQYF. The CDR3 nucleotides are TGTGCCAGCGGGGACGCGACAGGGGATAACTACGAGCAGTACTTC.

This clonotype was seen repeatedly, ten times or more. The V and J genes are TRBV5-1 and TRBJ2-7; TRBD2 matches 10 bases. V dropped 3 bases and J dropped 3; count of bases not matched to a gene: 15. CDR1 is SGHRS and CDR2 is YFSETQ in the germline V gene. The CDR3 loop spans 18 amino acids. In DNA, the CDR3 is TGCGCCAGCAGCTACGCTAGCGGGGGTAACCTTCGAAACTACGAGCAGTACTTC. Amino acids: CASSYASGGNLRNYEQYF.

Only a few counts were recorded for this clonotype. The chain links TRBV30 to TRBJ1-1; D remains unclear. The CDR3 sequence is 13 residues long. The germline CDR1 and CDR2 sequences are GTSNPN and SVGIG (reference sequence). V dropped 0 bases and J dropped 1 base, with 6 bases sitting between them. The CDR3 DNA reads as TGTGCCTGGAGTGTACTCGGGAACACTGAAGCTTTCTTT. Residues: CAWSVLGNTEAFF.

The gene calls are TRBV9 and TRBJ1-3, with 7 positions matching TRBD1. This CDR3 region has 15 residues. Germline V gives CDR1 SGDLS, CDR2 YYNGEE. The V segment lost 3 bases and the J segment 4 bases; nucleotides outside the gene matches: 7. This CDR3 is CASSGSPDRGNTIYF. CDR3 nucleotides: TGTGCCAGCAGCGGCTCCCCGGACAGGGGAAACACCATATATTTT.

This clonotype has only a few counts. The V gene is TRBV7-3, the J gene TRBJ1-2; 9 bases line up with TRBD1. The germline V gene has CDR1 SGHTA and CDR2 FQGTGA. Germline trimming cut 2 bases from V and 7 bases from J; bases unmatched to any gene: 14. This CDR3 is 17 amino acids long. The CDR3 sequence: CASSLLGLSGTGFGYTF. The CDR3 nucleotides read TGTGCCAGCAGCTTATTGGGACTGTCCGGGACAGGGTTTGGCTACACCTTC.

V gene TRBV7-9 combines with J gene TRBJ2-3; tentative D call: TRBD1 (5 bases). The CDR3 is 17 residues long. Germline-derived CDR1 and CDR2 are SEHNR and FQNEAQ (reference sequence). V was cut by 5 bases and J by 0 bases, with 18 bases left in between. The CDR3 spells CASSQYPRQTSTDTQYF. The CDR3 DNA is TGTGCCAGCAGCCAATACCCCCGACAGACTAGCACAGATACGCAGTATTTT.